The 4 T cell receptor beta chains listed next were all sequenced from one sample in a study of beta chain features in type 1 diabetes. cDNA synthesis used the whole RNA isolate, giving expressed TCRB sequences. TCRdb's copy holds only in-frame clones and misses some; the assay was immunoSEQ multiplex PCR. The sample lists fewer than 350,000 clones; 15% to 20% were seen once. Sequencing was done on a sample of naive CD4+ T cells from blood. These receptors all come from a woman in her late teens or twenties in good health.

V and J are TRBV7-9 and TRBJ2-1; D is perhaps TRBD1 (6 bases). Trimming took 6 bases from V and 1 from J, leaving 13 bases between them. The CDR3 consists of 15 residues. The germline V gene has CDR1 SEHNR and CDR2 FQNEAQ (reference sequence). The CDR3 region has the DNA TGTGCCAGCAGTCACAGGGTACCGTCCTACAATGAGCAGTTCTTC. As protein: CASSHRVPSYNEQFF.

This clone was found a few times. The chain recombines TRBV20-1 with TRBJ2-1, with D perhaps matching TRBD2 (5 bases). This CDR3 spans 11 amino acids. The germline CDR1 and CDR2 sequences are DFQATT and SNEGSKA (reference sequence). V was cut by 7 bases and J by 6 bases, with 10 bases left in between. CDR3 DNA: TGCAGTGTGGCGGGTTCCAATGAGCAGTTCTTC. Translation gives CSVAGSNEQFF.

The V and J genes are TRBV30 and TRBJ1-1; D unclear. The CDR3 loop spans 11 amino acids. V was shortened by 5 bases and J by 0 bases, with 4 bases between the two germline ends. The germline CDR1 and CDR2 sequences are GTSNPN and SVGIG (reference sequence). The CDR3: CAWVMNTEAFF. Written as DNA, the CDR3 is TGTGCCTGGGTAATGAACACTGAAGCTTTCTTT. Using reference TRBV30 and TRBJ1-1 for the parts outside the CDR3, the full variable domain is SQTIHQWPATLVQPVGSPLSLECTVEGTSNPNLYWYRQAAGRGLQLLFYSVGIGQISSEVPQNLSASRPQDRQFILSSKKLLLSDSGFYLCAWVMNTEAFFGQGTRLTVV.

V usage is TRBV19 and J usage is TRBJ2-5; TRBD2 might be the D (6 bases). The CDR3 is 13 residues long. Germline V lookup: CDR1 LNHDA, CDR2 SQIVND (reference sequence). The V and J ends lost 3 bases and 1 base respectively, with 6 bases between them. CDR3 amino acids: CASSMGGQETQYF. The CDR3 DNA sequence: TGTGCCAGTAGTATGGGGGGCCAAGAGACCCAGTACTTC.